The text below deals with one TCR beta chain. Mismatch with germline at one junction end may stem from a read error. Profiling relied on immunoSEQ multiplex PCR, and the TCRdb table lists in-frame clones only, not all of them. Of over 55,000 clones listed, about nine tenths are singletons. This sample is drawn from a study of T cell changes during pregnancy in multiple sclerosis. Germline assignment: CDR1 SGHKS and CDR2 YYEKEE (reference sequence). This CDR3 has 15 amino acids. This TCR was recovered from a female donor with multiple sclerosis, enrolled in a pregnancy study. Sample: peripheral blood, taken in the first trimester of pregnancy. The V gene is TRBV5-5, the J gene TRBJ2-2; D remains unclear. For the CDR3, the DNA is TGTGCCAGCAGCCCGACAAGTTTCCCCACCCGGGAGCTGTTTTTT. This gives the protein CASSPTSFPTRELFF.